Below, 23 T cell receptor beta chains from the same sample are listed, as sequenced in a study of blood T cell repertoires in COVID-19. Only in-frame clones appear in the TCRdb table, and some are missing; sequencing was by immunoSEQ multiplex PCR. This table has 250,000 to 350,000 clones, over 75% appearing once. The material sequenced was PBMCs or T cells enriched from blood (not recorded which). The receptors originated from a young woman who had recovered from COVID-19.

The CDR3 reads CAISTTSSNEQFF. The CDR3 nucleotides read TGTGCCATCAGCACGACTAGCAGCAATGAGCAGTTCTTC. The chain is built from TRBV10-3 and TRBJ2-1, with 7 bases lining up with TRBD2. Germline V lookup: CDR1 ENHRY, CDR2 SYGVKD. The CDR3 runs to 13 residues. J gave up 6 bases and V 6 bases, and 5 bases lay outside the gene matches.

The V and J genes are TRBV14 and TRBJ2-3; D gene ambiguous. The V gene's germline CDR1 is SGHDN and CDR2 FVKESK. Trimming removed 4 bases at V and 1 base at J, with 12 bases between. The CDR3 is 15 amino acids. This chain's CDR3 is CASSPARSRTDTQYF. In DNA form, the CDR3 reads TGTGCCAGCAGCCCCGCGAGGAGCCGCACAGATACGCAGTATTTT.

The CDR3 DNA reads TGTGCCAGCAGCCTTAGCGGCTACGAGCAGTACTTC. Its translation: CASSLSGYEQYF. The rearrangement links TRBV7-8 to TRBJ2-7, with D tentatively TRBD2 (6 bases). Germline values: CDR1 SGHVS, CDR2 FQNEAQ. CDR3 size: 12 residues. V was cut by 5 bases and J by 3 bases, with 8 bases left in between.

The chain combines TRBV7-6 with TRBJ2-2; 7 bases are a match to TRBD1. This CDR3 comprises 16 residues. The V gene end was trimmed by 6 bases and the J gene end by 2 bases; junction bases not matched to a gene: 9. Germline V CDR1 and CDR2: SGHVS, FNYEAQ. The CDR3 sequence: CASRIIGQDNTGELFF. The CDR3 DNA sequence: TGTGCCAGCAGGATAATCGGACAGGATAACACCGGGGAGCTGTTTTTT.

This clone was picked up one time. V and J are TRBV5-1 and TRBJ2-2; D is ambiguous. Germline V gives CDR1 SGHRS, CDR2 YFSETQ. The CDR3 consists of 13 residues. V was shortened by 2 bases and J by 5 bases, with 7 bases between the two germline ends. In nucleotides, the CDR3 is TGCGCCAGCAGCTTCGAACGGACCGGGGAGCTGTTTTTT. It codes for CASSFERTGELFF.

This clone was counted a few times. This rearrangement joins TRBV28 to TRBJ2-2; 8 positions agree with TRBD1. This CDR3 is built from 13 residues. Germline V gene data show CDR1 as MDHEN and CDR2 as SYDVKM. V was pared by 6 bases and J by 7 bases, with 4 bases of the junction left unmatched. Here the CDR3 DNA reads TGTGCCAGCAGCAGGGGGCTCGGCGGGGAGCTGTTTTTT. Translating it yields CASSRGLGGELFF.

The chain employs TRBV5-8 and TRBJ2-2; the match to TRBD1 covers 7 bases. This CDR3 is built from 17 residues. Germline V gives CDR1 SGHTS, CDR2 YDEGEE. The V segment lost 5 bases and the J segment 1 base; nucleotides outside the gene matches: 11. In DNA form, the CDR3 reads TGTGCCAGCAGGGAAGACAGGGAAGGGCAGAACACCGGGGAGCTGTTTTTT. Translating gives CASREDREGQNTGELFF.

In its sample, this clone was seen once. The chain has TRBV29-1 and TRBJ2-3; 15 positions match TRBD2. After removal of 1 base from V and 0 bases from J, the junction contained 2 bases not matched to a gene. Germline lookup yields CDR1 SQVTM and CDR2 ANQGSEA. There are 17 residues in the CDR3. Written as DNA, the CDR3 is TGCAGCGTTGAAGGGACTAGCGGGAGGGGGAGCACAGATACGCAGTATTTT. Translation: CSVEGTSGRGSTDTQYF.

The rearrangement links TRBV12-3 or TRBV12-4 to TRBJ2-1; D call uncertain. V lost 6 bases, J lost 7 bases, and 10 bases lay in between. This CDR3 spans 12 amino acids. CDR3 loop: CASSLPLNEQFF. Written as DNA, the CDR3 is TGTGCCAGCAGCTTACCACTTAATGAGCAGTTCTTC.

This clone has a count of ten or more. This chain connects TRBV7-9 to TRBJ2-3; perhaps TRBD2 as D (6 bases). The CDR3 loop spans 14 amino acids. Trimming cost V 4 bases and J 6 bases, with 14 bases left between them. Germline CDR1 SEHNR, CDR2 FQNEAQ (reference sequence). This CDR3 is CASSSGTVGDTQYF. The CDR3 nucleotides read TGTGCCAGCAGCTCCGGGACTGTTGGGGATACGCAGTATTTT.

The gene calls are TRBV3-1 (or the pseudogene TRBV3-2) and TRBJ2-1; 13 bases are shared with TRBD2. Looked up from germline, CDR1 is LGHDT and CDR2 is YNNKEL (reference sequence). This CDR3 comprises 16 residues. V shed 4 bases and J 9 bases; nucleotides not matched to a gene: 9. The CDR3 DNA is TGTGCCAGCAGCCCCATACTAGCGGGAGGGCTGGGTGAGCAGTTCTTC. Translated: CASSPILAGGLGEQFF.

The DNA for the CDR3 is TGTGCCAGCAGCGGAAAAGGGGGCCCCTTTTTCTACGAGCAGTACTTC. Its protein is CASSGKGGPFFYEQYF. This rearrangement joins TRBV7-9 to TRBJ2-7; TRBD1 aligns across 7 bases. V shed 5 bases and J 3 bases; nucleotides not matched to a gene: 13. CDR3 length: 16 residues. Per the germline V gene, CDR1 is SEHNR and CDR2 is FQNEAQ (reference sequence).

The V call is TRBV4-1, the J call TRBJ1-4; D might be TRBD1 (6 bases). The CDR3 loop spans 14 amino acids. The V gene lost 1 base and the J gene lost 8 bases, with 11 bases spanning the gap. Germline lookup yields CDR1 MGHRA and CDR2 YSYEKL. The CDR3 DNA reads TGCGCCAGCAGCCAAGGACAGGCGGAGGAAAAACTGTTTTTT. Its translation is CASSQGQAEEKLFF.

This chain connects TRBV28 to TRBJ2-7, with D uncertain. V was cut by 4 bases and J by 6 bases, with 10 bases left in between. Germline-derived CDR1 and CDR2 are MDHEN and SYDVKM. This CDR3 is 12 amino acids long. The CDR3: CASSSLVIEQYF. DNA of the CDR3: TGTGCCAGCAGTTCCCTAGTGATCGAGCAGTACTTC.

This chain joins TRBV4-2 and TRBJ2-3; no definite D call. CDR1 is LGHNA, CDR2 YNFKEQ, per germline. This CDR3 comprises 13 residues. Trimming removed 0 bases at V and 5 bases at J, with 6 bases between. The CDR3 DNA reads TGTGCCAGCAGCCAAGATTTCGGAGATACGCAGTATTTT. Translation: CASSQDFGDTQYF.

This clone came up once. CDR3 DNA sequence: TGCGCCAGCAGCTTGACGACAGGGGGCACCGGGGAGCTGTTTTTT. This translates into CASSLTTGGTGELFF. The rearrangement links TRBV5-1 to TRBJ2-2; 9 nucleotides match TRBD1. V was clipped by 1 base and J by 4 bases; unmatched bases: 2. The CDR3 length is 15 residues. Germline CDR1 SGHRS, CDR2 YFSETQ.

The CDR3 loop reads CASSYTRGAPEQFF. CDR3 bases: TGTGCCAGCAGCTACACTCGGGGGGCCCCGGAGCAGTTCTTC. V is TRBV11-2 and J is TRBJ2-1; a weak D match, TRBD2 (7 bases). There are 14 residues in the CDR3. Trimming removed 4 bases from V and 10 bases from J, with 17 bases in between. The V gene's germline CDR1 is SGHAT and CDR2 FQNNGV.

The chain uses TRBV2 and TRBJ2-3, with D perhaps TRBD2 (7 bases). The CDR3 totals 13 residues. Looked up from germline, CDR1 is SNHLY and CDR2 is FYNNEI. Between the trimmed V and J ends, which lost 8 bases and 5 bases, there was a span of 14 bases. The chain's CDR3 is CASGGGPGDTQYF. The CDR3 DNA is TGTGCCAGCGGGGGGGGCCCGGGAGATACGCAGTATTTT. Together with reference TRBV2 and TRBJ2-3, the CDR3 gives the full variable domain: EPEVTQTPSHQVTQMGQEVILRCVPISNHLYFYWYRQILGQKVEFLVSFYNNEISEKSEIFDDQFSVERPDGSNFTLKIRSTKLEDSAMYFCASGGGPGDTQYFGPGTRLTVL.

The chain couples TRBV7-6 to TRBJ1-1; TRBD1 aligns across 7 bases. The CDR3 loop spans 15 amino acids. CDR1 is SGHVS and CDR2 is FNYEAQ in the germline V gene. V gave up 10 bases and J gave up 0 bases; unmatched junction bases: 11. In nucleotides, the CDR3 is TGTGCCATCGGCCGGGACAGACTATTGAACACTGAAGCTTTCTTT. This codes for CAIGRDRLLNTEAFF.

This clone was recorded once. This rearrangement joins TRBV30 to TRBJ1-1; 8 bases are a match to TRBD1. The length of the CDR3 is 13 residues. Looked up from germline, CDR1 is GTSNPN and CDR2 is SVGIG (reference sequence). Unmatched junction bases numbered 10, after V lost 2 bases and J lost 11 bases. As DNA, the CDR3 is TGTGCCTGGAGTCCCAGGGGGCTCTTGCGGGCTTTCTTT. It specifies CAWSPRGLLRAFF.

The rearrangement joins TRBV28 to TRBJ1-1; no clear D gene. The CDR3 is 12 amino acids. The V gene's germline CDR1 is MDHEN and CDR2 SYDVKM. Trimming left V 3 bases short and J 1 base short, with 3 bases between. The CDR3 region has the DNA TGTGCCAGCAGTTTCGGGAACACTGAAGCTTTCTTT. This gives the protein CASSFGNTEAFF.

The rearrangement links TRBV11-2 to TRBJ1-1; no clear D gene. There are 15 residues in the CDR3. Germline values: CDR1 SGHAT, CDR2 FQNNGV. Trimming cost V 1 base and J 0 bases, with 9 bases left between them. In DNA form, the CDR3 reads TGTGCCAGCAGCTTAGGGCTGCATTTGAACACTGAAGCTTTCTTT. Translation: CASSLGLHLNTEAFF.

In nucleotides, the CDR3 is TGTGCCAGCAGCTCCCGACAGGGGGCGCTTAATGAGCAGTTCTTC. It yields the protein CASSSRQGALNEQFF. The J gene is TRBJ2-1, the V gene TRBV9; 10 bases line up with TRBD1. V lost 4 bases, J lost 7 bases, and 8 bases stayed unmatched. The germline V gene encodes CDR1 SGDLS and CDR2 YYNGEE. The CDR3 consists of 15 residues.